The TCR beta chain described here comes from a study of T cells in Graves' hyperthyroidism and ophthalmopathy (dated by TCRdb to between 2019 and 2020). Describing the broader study: Peripheral blood samples were taken at the time of initial diagnosis, prior to any treatment. To identify TCR V-J signatures that set the groups apart, the researchers used a discovery cohort of about a hundred patients, made up of 40 to 45 with Graves' ophthalmopathy and 57 with stable Graves' hyperthyroidism. Whether ophthalmopathy could be predicted prospectively was tested in an independent validation cohort made up of under 20 hyperthyroidism patients plus 17 patients who later progressed to ophthalmopathy. The 95 to 100 discovery patients were randomly split 7:3 into training and test sets. In roughly six Graves' hyperthyroidism patients, the study also compared T-cell repertoires from thyroid tissue with T-cell repertoires from blood. Once sampling was done, hyperthyroidism patients were given methimazole at a starting dose of 30 mg daily, whereas ophthalmopathy patients were given high-dose intravenous methylprednisolone. According to the paper, TCR Vbeta CDR3 sequencing was carried out on 135 peripheral blood samples, which came from under 50 ophthalmopathy, some 73 hyperthyroidism and some 17 progressor patients. Study-level results and caveats: No statistical method was used to set the sample size in advance, and investigators knew the group allocation. A model built on a 13 V-J signature distinguished ophthalmopathy from stable hyperthyroidism, reaching roughly 88% sensitivity and approximately 81% specificity in cross-validation and 80%/75% in testing. Most expanded thyroid clonotypes (frequency above 0.001) were also found in blood, which suggests that blood repertoires may mirror thyroid immune responses. During validation, the model predicted progression to ophthalmopathy a median of approximately 6.5 months ahead of onset, with just under 71% sensitivity and 72.22% specificity.

As encoded in the germline V gene (reference sequence), CDR1 is LGHDT while CDR2 is YNNKEL. There are 12 amino acids in the CDR3, from cysteine to phenylalanine inclusive. The only DNA kept is the CDR3, 36 bases in frame from the first base. The V end loses 4 bases and the J end loses 4 bases, and a stretch of 7 bases separates them. The sample holds many counts of this clonotype. The antigen this receptor binds is unknown. Qualities for individual bases were not recorded, and no much larger clone is one base off. TCR beta CDR3 regions were amplified from RNA transcripts. For the first round of RT-PCR on the TCR CDR3, the HTBI primer set was used together with the Qiagen OneStep RT-PCR kit. Libraries were constructed in a second round of multiplex PCR, after which size selection and purification were performed. Libraries were sequenced paired-end with 100 bp reads on an Illumina HiSeq2000. On the authors' methods: SOAPnuke was used to process the raw data, throwing out any read that contained adapters or uncalled bases, had a mean Phred below 15, or lacked an exact constant-primer or identifier match. COPE v1.2.5 was used to merge high-quality paired reads, and clonotypes were defined as unique nucleotide sequences. MiTCR v1.1 was used to align clonotypes to the IMGT TRBV, TRBD and TRBJ reference segments. The analysis included only V-J combinations with a frequency above 0.0001, which together covered roughly 99% of the repertoires. The TCS score was defined as the ratio of F50 (clonal expansion) to E x V (chaos), calculated using BLOSUM62-based TCRdist between CDR3 peptides within each V-J. Welch's t-statistics and random forest reduced 500 to 650 V-J features to about 12, which were used in a naive Bayes classifier (R e1071). TCRdb redid the processing of the public reads, applying fastp at Q25 and MiXCR, and retained in-frame beta chains. Under each unique CDR3 protein, matching rows form one entry showing the most common genes and DNA. None of the V and J calls come from the authors' own analysis; TCRdb made them. The table for this sample lists 550,000 to 650,000 distinct CDR3 sequences; around 15% of them were counted only once. The biggest ten clones account for over 11% of the sample.

Graves' hyperthyroidism was defined as stable when no progression to ophthalmopathy occurred over 18 months of follow-up. Hyperthyroidism patients were aged 18 to 65 years and newly diagnosed, with disease duration of less than 2 months. The study excluded patients with uncontrolled infections, other autoimmune diseases, pregnancy or lactation. Diagnoses relied on clinical symptoms, serum thyroxine and TRAb, thyroid ultrasound and orbital computed tomography. Ficoll-Paque density gradient centrifugation was used to isolate PBMCs from around 9.1 ml of fresh peripheral blood. Trizol reagent was used to extract total RNA, and RNA quality was then checked on an Agilent 2100 Bioanalyzer.

The sequence derives from a woman aged 35 to 49 with Graves' hyperthyroidism. The chain is assembled from TRBV3-1 and TRBJ2-5, with the D gene not confidently named. The source material was blood. Here is the DNA: TGTGCCAGCAGCCCCTACGCAGAGACCCAGTACTTC. Protein translation: CASSPYAETQYF.